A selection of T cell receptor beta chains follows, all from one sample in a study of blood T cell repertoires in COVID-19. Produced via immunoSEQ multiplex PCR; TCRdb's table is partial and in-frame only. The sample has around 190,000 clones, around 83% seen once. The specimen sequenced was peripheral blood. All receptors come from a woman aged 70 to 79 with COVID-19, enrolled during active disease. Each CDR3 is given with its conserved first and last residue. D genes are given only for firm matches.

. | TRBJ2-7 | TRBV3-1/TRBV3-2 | TGTGCCAGCAGCCAAGGGTTGCCAGGAACCACCTACGAGCAGTACTTC | CASSQGLPGTTYEQYF
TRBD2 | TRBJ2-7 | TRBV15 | TGTGCCACCAGCAGAGAAGGGACTAGCTCCTACGAGCAGTACTTC | CATSREGTSSYEQYF
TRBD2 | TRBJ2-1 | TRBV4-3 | TGCGCCAGCAGCCAAGGACTAGCGGGAGGATCCAGCTCCTACAATGAGCAGTTCTTC | CASSQGLAGGSSSYNEQFF
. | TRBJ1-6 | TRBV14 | TGTGCCAGCAGCCCTCTACGCGGGGTCTCACCCCTCCACTTT | CASSPLRGVSPLHF
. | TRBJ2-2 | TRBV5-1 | TGCGCCAGCAGCTTGATGGGGGCAGGAGCCGGGGAGCTGTTTTTT | CASSLMGAGAGELFF
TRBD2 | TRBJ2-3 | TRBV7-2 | TGTGCCAGCAGCCCGACTAGCGGGAGGGCCGGGTACACAGATACGCAGTATTTT | CASSPTSGRAGYTDTQYF
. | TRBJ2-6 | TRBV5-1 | TGCGCCAGCAGCTTGGCAGGTCCCTCTGGGGCCAACGTCCTGACTTTC | CASSLAGPSGANVLTF
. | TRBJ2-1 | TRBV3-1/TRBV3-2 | TGTGCCAGCAGCCAATCATACAATGAGCAGTTCTTC | CASSQSYNEQFF
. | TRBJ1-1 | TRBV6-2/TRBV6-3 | TGTGCCAGCAGTTACGAGGGCACTGAAGCTTTCTTT | CASSYEGTEAFF
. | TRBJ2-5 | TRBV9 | TGTGCCAGCAGCGTAGTTGGAGGGACCCAAGAGACCCAGTACTTC | CASSVVGGTQETQYF
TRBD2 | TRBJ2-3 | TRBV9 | TGTGCCAGCAGCGCGAGATGGTTAGCGGGAGACGCCACAGATACGCAGTATTTT | CASSARWLAGDATDTQYF
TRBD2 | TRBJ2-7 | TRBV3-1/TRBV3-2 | TGTGCCAGCAGCCAGGGGGGGGGCGAGCAGTACTTC | CASSQGGGEQYF
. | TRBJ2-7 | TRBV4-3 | TGCGCCAGCAGCCAAGCTCGGACGGGGGATTACGAGCAGTACTTC | CASSQARTGDYEQYF
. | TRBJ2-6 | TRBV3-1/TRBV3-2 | TGTGCCAGCAGCCAAGATTTCAGGGGAAGATCTGGGGCCAACGTCCTGACTTTC | CASSQDFRGRSGANVLTF
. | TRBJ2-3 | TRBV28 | TGTGCCAGCAGTTTAGCTGATCGGGGGTATACGCAGTATTTT | CASSLADRGYTQYF
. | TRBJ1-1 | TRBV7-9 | TGTGCCAGCGATGGGCAGGGTAACACTGAAGCTTTCTTT | CASDGQGNTEAFF
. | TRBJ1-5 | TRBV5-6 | TGTGCCAGCAGCTTCCAGGGCCAGCCCCAGCATTTT | CASSFQGQPQHF
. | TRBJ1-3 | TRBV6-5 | TGTGCCAGCAGCCTTTCCTCCTCTGGAAACACCATATATTTT | CASSLSSSGNTIYF
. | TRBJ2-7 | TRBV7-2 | TGTGCCAGCAGCTTAGGTCGCGGGTCCTACGAGCAGTACTTC | CASSLGRGSYEQYF
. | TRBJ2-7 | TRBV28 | TGTGCCAGCGCTTTACCGGGAGCGGCAAACGAGCAGTACTTC | CASALPGAANEQYF